The 8 T cell receptor beta chains in this list originate from one sample, sequenced in a study of immune cell composition in non-small cell lung cancer. Normal lung was sampled as far from the tumour as possible, at least 3 cm. The data were produced by immunoSEQ multiplex PCR, yet TCRdb's version contains in-frame clones alone and is incomplete. The top ten clones hold about an eighth of a sample with thousands of clones, about 81% of them seen once. The sequenced sample consisted of non-adjacent lung tissue. The receptor set was obtained from a human donor with non-small cell lung cancer.

The chain employs TRBV7-3 and TRBJ2-7, with TRBD2 identical over 8 bases. J gave up 4 bases and V 5 bases, and 4 bases lay outside the gene matches. This CDR3 has 13 amino acids. Germline CDR1 is SGHTA and CDR2 is FQGTGA. Here the CDR3 DNA reads TGTGCCAGCAGCCCTAGCGGGTCTTACGAGCAGTACTTC. This translates into CASSPSGSYEQYF.

The chain uses TRBV6-1 and TRBJ2-3, with 15 bases lining up with TRBD2. The junction had 8 bases not matched to a gene; V was cut back by 8 bases and J by 14 bases. The CDR3 is made up of 13 amino acids. Germline lookup yields CDR1 MNHNS and CDR2 SASEGT. The CDR3 region has the DNA TGTGCCAGCGATTGGACTAGCGGGAGGGCCGCGTATTTT. It codes for CASDWTSGRAAYF.

This clone was observed a handful of times. The chain has TRBV11-2 and TRBJ2-7; D gene uncertain. Germline V gene data show CDR1 as SGHAT and CDR2 as FQNNGV. The CDR3 covers 13 residues. The germline V and J ends were trimmed by 8 bases and 3 bases, with 14 bases remaining between them. As DNA, the CDR3 is TGTGCCAGCGCGCTCGTTGCAAACTACGAGCAGTACTTC. Protein: CASALVANYEQYF. The full variable domain, its missing parts supplied by reference TRBV11-2 and TRBJ2-7, is EAGVAQSPRYKIIEKRQSVAFWCNPISGHATLYWYQQILGQGPKLLIQFQNNGVVDDSQLPKDRFSAERLKGVDSTLKIQPAKLEDSAVYLCASALVANYEQYFGPGTRLTVT.

In its sample, this clone was seen a few times. The CDR3 loop is CASSPTGESYNEQFF. The CDR3 coding sequence is TGCGCCAGCAGCCCGACAGGGGAATCCTACAATGAGCAGTTCTTC. The rearrangement uses TRBV5-1 and TRBJ2-1, with 8 bases aligning to TRBD1. With V trimmed by 4 bases and J by 1 base, 4 bases remained unmatched. Germline CDR1 is SGHRS and CDR2 is YFSETQ. The CDR3 consists of 15 residues.

The chain recombines TRBV9 with TRBJ2-2; no definite D call. V was trimmed by 0 bases and J by 6 bases, leaving 12 bases between them. Germline CDR1 reads SGDLS; CDR2 reads YYNGEE. The CDR3 runs 15 residues. DNA for the CDR3: TGTGCCAGCAGCGTAGCGGAGAGAGGCGCCGGGGAGCTGTTTTTT. Its translation is CASSVAERGAGELFF.

The genes are TRBV10-1 and TRBJ2-4, with TRBD1 identical over 11 bases. CDR1 and CDR2 (germline): WNHNN, SYGVQD (reference sequence). The V segment lost 9 bases and the J segment 1 base; nucleotides outside the gene matches: 8. The CDR3 totals 16 residues. The DNA of the CDR3 is TGCGCCAGGGGGGCCGGGGACAGGGGGGCCAAAAACATTCAGTACTTC. Amino acid sequence: CARGAGDRGAKNIQYF.

This clone was seen a handful of times. This chain joins TRBV7-9 and TRBJ1-1, with 8 bases matching TRBD1. Losses at the gene ends were 4 bases for V and 4 bases for J; bases not matched to a gene: 5. The CDR3 has 14 amino acids. The germline V gene encodes CDR1 SEHNR and CDR2 FQNEAQ (reference sequence). DNA of the CDR3: TGTGCCAGCAGCTCAGGACAGGGTTCCACTGAAGCTTTCTTT. As protein: CASSSGQGSTEAFF.

The rearrangement uses TRBV7-3 and TRBJ2-1; 7 bases are shared with TRBD2. CDR3 length equals 15 residues. Per germline, CDR1 SGHTA and CDR2 FQGTGA. J gave up 1 base and V 3 bases, and 3 bases lay outside the gene matches. The DNA of the CDR3 is TGTGCCAGCAGCTTCACAGCGGGATCCTACAATGAGCAGTTCTTC. Translating it yields CASSFTAGSYNEQFF.